The 32 T cell receptor beta chains given below trace back to one sample, sequenced in a study of cytomegalovirus exposure and HLA in healthy donors. Data came from immunoSEQ multiplex PCR; TCRdb stores just in-frame clones and leaves some out. The data show some 73,000 clones, with about 90% seen just once and about 3.8% held by the top ten. Sequenced input: PBMCs. The source of these receptors is a woman in her late teens or twenties in good health and CMV-seropositive.

V and J are TRBV19 and TRBJ1-1; D gene uncertain. Germline lookup yields CDR1 LNHDA and CDR2 SQIVND (reference sequence). This CDR3 spans 14 amino acids. Trimming removed 4 bases from V and 1 base from J, with 10 bases in between. The CDR3 sequence is CASSSVGGNTEAFF. Here the CDR3 DNA reads TGTGCCAGTAGTAGTGTGGGAGGGAACACTGAAGCTTTCTTT. The full variable domain, in which reference TRBV19 and TRBJ1-1 provide the parts outside the CDR3, is DGGITQSPKYLFRKEGQNVTLSCEQNLNHDAMYWYRQDPGQGLRLIYYSQIVNDFQKGDIAEGYSVSREKKESFPLTVTSAQKNPTAFYLCASSSVGGNTEAFFGQGTRLTVV.

The rearrangement joins TRBV7-9 to TRBJ2-5, with 10 bases that match TRBD2. The CDR3 has 15 amino acids. V was clipped by 7 bases and J by 3 bases; unmatched bases: 8. Germline CDR1 SEHNR, CDR2 FQNEAQ (reference sequence). The CDR3: CASTIAGGREETQYF. The CDR3 DNA sequence: TGTGCCAGCACAATAGCGGGAGGTCGGGAAGAGACCCAGTACTTC.

This clone was counted only a few times. The rearrangement uses TRBV4-1 and TRBJ2-5; 10 nucleotides align to TRBD2. J was trimmed by 6 bases and V by 0 bases; bases with no gene match: 10. CDR1 is MGHRA, CDR2 YSYEKL, per germline. CDR3 length equals 17 residues. CDR3 DNA sequence: TGCGCCAGCAGCCAAGACACCTTAGGACTAGCGGCGAAGACCCAGTACTTC. Protein product: CASSQDTLGLAAKTQYF.

CDR3 bases: TGTGCCAGCAGTGATACGACTAGCGGGACAGAGACCCAGTACTTC. Translated: CASSDTTSGTETQYF. This chain links TRBV2 with TRBJ2-5, with TRBD2 identical over 11 bases. CDR3 length equals 15 residues. With V trimmed by 3 bases and J by 4 bases, 4 bases remained unmatched. Germline CDR1 SNHLY, CDR2 FYNNEI.

This sequence joins TRBV5-1 and TRBJ2-4; 10 bases match TRBD2. Losses at the gene ends were 0 bases for V and 7 bases for J; bases not matched to a gene: 13. CDR3 size: 18 residues. Germline V gene data show CDR1 as SGHRS and CDR2 as YFSETQ. In nucleotides, the CDR3 is TGCGCCAGCAGCTTGGTAACTAGCGGGGTGCCCGCGGGGAACATTCAGTACTTC. Translation gives CASSLVTSGVPAGNIQYF. Based on the CDR3 plus reference TRBV5-1 and TRBJ2-4, the full variable domain is KAGVTQTPRYLIKTRGQQVTLSCSPISGHRSVSWYQQTPGQGLQFLFEYFSETQRNKGNFPGRFSGRQFSNSRSEMNVSTLELGDSALYLCASSLVTSGVPAGNIQYFGAGTRLSVL.

Only a few counts were recorded for this clone. The chain combines TRBV19 with TRBJ2-7; 7 bases match TRBD2. Unmatched junction bases numbered 4, after V lost 3 bases and J lost 2 bases. There are 14 residues in the CDR3. Germline CDR1 reads LNHDA; CDR2 reads SQIVND (reference sequence). The CDR3 nucleotides are TGTGCCAGTAGTATGCGGGGGAGGACCTACGAGCAGTACTTC. Its translation: CASSMRGRTYEQYF.

The chain combines TRBV5-1 with TRBJ2-5; 9 bases agree with TRBD2. The CDR3 is made up of 17 amino acids. The J segment lost 5 bases and the V segment lost 1 base, leaving 12 bases of the junction unmatched. In germline, CDR1 is SGHRS, CDR2 YFSETQ. The CDR3 DNA follows: TGCGCCAGCAGCTTGCTTTCCGGGACTAGCAGGGCGGAGACCCAGTACTTC. This gives the protein CASSLLSGTSRAETQYF.

There are a few counts of this clone. This chain uses TRBV6-7 with TRBJ1-2, with TRBD1 identical over 9 bases. TRBV6-7 is noted as an ORF with a role that remains uncertain. The CDR3 has 15 amino acids. The trim removed 4 bases at V and 4 bases at J, leaving 7 bases unmatched. Here the CDR3 reads CASSWDRAPVYGYTF. The DNA for the CDR3 is TGTGCCAGCAGTTGGGACAGGGCGCCGGTCTATGGCTACACCTTC.

This clone was recorded once. This chain uses TRBV19 with TRBJ2-1; perhaps TRBD2 as D (7 bases). The CDR3 covers 17 residues. Looked up from germline, CDR1 is LNHDA and CDR2 is SQIVND (reference sequence). With 6 bases removed from V and 0 bases from J, the gap between germline ends came to 18 bases. Here the CDR3 DNA reads TGTGCCAGTAGAGGGGAGGGGGGCGACCTCTCCTACAATGAGCAGTTCTTC. It encodes CASRGEGGDLSYNEQFF. Based on the CDR3 plus reference TRBV19 and TRBJ2-1, the full variable domain is DGGITQSPKYLFRKEGQNVTLSCEQNLNHDAMYWYRQDPGQGLRLIYYSQIVNDFQKGDIAEGYSVSREKKESFPLTVTSAQKNPTAFYLCASRGEGGDLSYNEQFFGPGTRLTVL.

This clone was seen just once. The rearrangement uses TRBV9 and TRBJ2-7, with D possibly TRBD2 on 5 matching bases. Germline CDR1 reads SGDLS; CDR2 reads YYNGEE. The CDR3 is 14 residues long. Trimming left V 4 bases short and J 2 bases short, with 13 bases between. The CDR3 DNA sequence: TGTGCCAGCAGCCCCGAAGAGAGGGCCTACGAGCAGTACTTC. This sequence encodes CASSPEERAYEQYF.

The chain couples TRBV19 to TRBJ2-7; D possibly corresponds to TRBD2 (6 bases). Trimming took 5 bases from V and 1 from J, leaving 21 bases between them. Germline CDR1 is LNHDA and CDR2 is SQIVND (reference sequence). This CDR3 is 17 amino acids long. The CDR3 DNA sequence: TGTGCCAGTAGTGCCGGTTTTGTGGTGGGGGGTTCCTACGAGCAGTACTTC. Protein sequence: CASSAGFVVGGSYEQYF.

CDR3 region: CASSLAGGRNNEQFF. In nucleotides, the CDR3 is TGTGCCAGCAGTTTAGCGGGAGGGAGAAACAATGAGCAGTTCTTC. The gene calls are TRBV28 and TRBJ2-1; 9 bases align to TRBD2. Germline values: CDR1 MDHEN, CDR2 SYDVKM. J lost 5 bases, V lost 2 bases, and 4 bases had no gene match. There are 15 residues in the CDR3. The whole variable domain, remainder taken from reference TRBV28 and TRBJ2-1, is DVKVTQSSRYLVKRTGEKVFLECVQDMDHENMFWYRQDPGLGLRLIYFSYDVKMKEKGDIPEGYSVSREKKERFSLILESASTNQTSMYLCASSLAGGRNNEQFFGPGTRLTVL.

V and J are TRBV25-1 and TRBJ1-1, with D perhaps matching TRBD1 (6 bases). The V end was cut by 0 bases, the J end by 12 bases, with 20 bases between. From germline, CDR1 is MGHDK and CDR2 SYGVNS. CDR3 length: 15 amino acids. The CDR3 coding sequence is TGTGCCAGCAGTGAATATCGGGGAGGGCCCCAGGGGACTTTCTTT. This encodes CASSEYRGGPQGTFF. The full variable domain, its missing parts supplied by reference TRBV25-1 and TRBJ1-1, is EADIYQTPRYLVIGTGKKITLECSQTMGHDKMYWYQQDPGMELHLIHYSYGVNSTEKGDLSSESTVSRIRTEHFPLTLESARPSHTSQYLCASSEYRGGPQGTFFGQGTRLTVV.

The chain has TRBV7-9 and TRBJ2-7; 12 nucleotides align to TRBD1. Germline CDR1 and CDR2: SEHNR and FQNEAQ (reference sequence). J gave up 6 bases and V 5 bases, and 5 bases lay outside the gene matches. This CDR3 spans 14 amino acids. CDR3 in DNA: TGTGCCAGCAGCCAAAGGGACAGGGGGCGCGAGCAGTACTTC. It translates to CASSQRDRGREQYF.

This sequence joins TRBV7-2 and TRBJ2-7; 11 positions agree with TRBD1. There are 14 residues in the CDR3. V dropped 3 bases and J dropped 3; count of bases not matched to a gene: 1. Germline V gene sequence: CDR1 SGHTA, CDR2 FQGNSA. Here the CDR3 DNA reads TGTGCCAGCAGCTTTGGGACAGGGGGCTACGAGCAGTACTTC. Protein: CASSFGTGGYEQYF.

Comments on this clone: One end of the junction does not line up with germline, which may come from a read error. This chain connects TRBV7-7 to TRBJ2-5; D call uncertain. Germline V gene data show CDR1 as SSHAT and CDR2 as FNYEAQ (reference sequence). The CDR3 totals 13 residues. The CDR3: CASSFSQKETQYF. The CDR3 nucleotides are TGTGCTAGCAGCTTCTCACAGAAAGAGACCCAGTACTTC.

This sequence joins TRBV2 and TRBJ2-1; 8 positions match TRBD1. Germline V gives CDR1 SNHLY, CDR2 FYNNEI. The V segment lost 1 base and the J segment 8 bases; nucleotides outside the gene matches: 16. The CDR3 totals 18 residues. Here the CDR3 reads CASSEDRTGTGKDYEQFF. The CDR3 nucleotides are TGTGCCAGCAGTGAAGATCGGACCGGGACAGGAAAAGATTATGAGCAGTTCTTC.

The rearrangement uses TRBV25-1 and TRBJ2-1, with D perhaps TRBD2 (6 bases). The CDR3 runs 14 residues. CDR1 and CDR2 (germline): MGHDK, SYGVNS. V was cut by 6 bases and J by 4 bases, with 13 bases left in between. The CDR3 DNA is TGTGCCAGCAGCCGGGACTCGGCATACAATGAGCAGTTCTTC. This translates into CASSRDSAYNEQFF.

The chain employs TRBV2 and TRBJ2-7, with 13 positions matching TRBD2. CDR3 length equals 17 residues. Germline lookup yields CDR1 SNHLY and CDR2 FYNNEI. Trimming removed 7 bases from V and 5 bases from J; junction bases left unmatched: 14. In nucleotides, the CDR3 is TGTGCCAGCAAGGAGAGGACTAGCGGGAGCAACGGCAACGAGCAGTACTTC. Translation gives CASKERTSGSNGNEQYF.

The chain combines TRBV30 with TRBJ2-3, with a tentative D call TRBD2 (5 bases). Trimming removed 2 bases from V and 2 bases from J, with 11 bases in between. CDR3 size: 14 residues. Germline V gene lookup returns CDR1 GTSNPN and CDR2 SVGIG (reference sequence). CDR3 sequence (DNA): TGTGCCTGGAGTCAACTAGGATCCACAGATACGCAGTATTTT. This translates into CAWSQLGSTDTQYF.

V is TRBV28 and J is TRBJ2-3; D gene unclear. CDR3 size: 16 residues. Germline V gene data show CDR1 as MDHEN and CDR2 as SYDVKM. V shed 1 base and J shed 1 base, with 12 bases lying between them. CDR3 in DNA: TGTGCCAGCAGTTTATATGAGAATAAGCGCACAGATACGCAGTATTTT. Its translation: CASSLYENKRTDTQYF.

The chain carries TRBV2 and TRBJ1-1, with TRBD1 matching over 9 bases. V was pared by 2 bases and J by 5 bases, with 9 bases of the junction left unmatched. The V gene's germline CDR1 is SNHLY and CDR2 FYNNEI. CDR3 length: 16 amino acids. The CDR3 DNA reads TGTGCCAGCAGTGAATTTCGGACAGGGGCGAATACTGAAGCTTTCTTT. Translated: CASSEFRTGANTEAFF.

The chain uses TRBV6-5 and TRBJ1-2; 8 bases agree with TRBD1. Germline CDR1 MNHEY, CDR2 SVGAGI. The CDR3 is made up of 14 amino acids. Trimming took 6 bases from V and 1 from J; bases not matched to a gene: 4. CDR3 sequence: CASSRDRINYGYTF. In DNA form, the CDR3 reads TGTGCCAGCAGCAGGGACAGGATTAACTATGGCTACACCTTC.

The chain combines TRBV4-1 with TRBJ1-5, with a possible D match to TRBD1 (5 bases). The V end was cut by 4 bases, the J end by 1 base, with 20 bases between. The germline gives CDR1 MGHRA, CDR2 YSYEKL. The CDR3 sequence is 18 residues long. CDR3 DNA sequence: TGCGCCAGCAGCCGAACCTATATCAGGGCAGTGAGCAATCAGCCCCAGCATTTT. Residues: CASSRTYIRAVSNQPQHF.

V and J are TRBV5-6 and TRBJ2-7, with 10 bases fitting TRBD1. V shed 3 bases and J 1 base; nucleotides not matched to a gene: 7. CDR1 SGHDT and CDR2 YYEEEE come from the germline V gene. The CDR3 extends over 16 amino acids. CDR3 nucleotide sequence: TGTGCCAGCAGCTCGTACGGGACAGGGGTATCCTACGAGCAGTACTTC. It is translated as CASSSYGTGVSYEQYF.

The count of this clone is one. The gene calls are TRBV7-9 and TRBJ2-7, with TRBD1 matching over 12 bases. The V gene's germline CDR1 is SEHNR and CDR2 FQNEAQ (reference sequence). The CDR3 is 19 amino acids. The V gene end was trimmed by 4 bases and the J gene end by 5 bases; junction bases not matched to a gene: 18. For the CDR3, the DNA is TGTGCCAGCAGCTGGGCGCGGGACAGGGGGCTCCTTACCGCGGACGAGCAGTACTTC. Its translation is CASSWARDRGLLTADEQYF.

In this sample, this clone turned up a few times. This rearrangement joins TRBV27 to TRBJ1-2; TRBD1 matches 7 bases. In germline, CDR1 is MNHEY, CDR2 SMNVEV (reference sequence). The CDR3 runs to 13 residues. V was clipped by 6 bases and J by 6 bases; unmatched bases: 7. CDR3 residues: CASRATGTDGYTF. The CDR3, as DNA: TGTGCCAGCAGAGCGACCGGGACAGATGGCTACACCTTC.

CDR3 amino acids: CASSQASPPDTQYF. The CDR3 nucleotides read TGTGCCAGCAGCCAAGCTAGCCCGCCAGATACGCAGTATTTT. V gene TRBV4-2 combines with J gene TRBJ2-3, with D possibly matching TRBD2 (5 bases). V was shortened by 1 base and J by 4 bases, with 9 bases between the two germline ends. Germline V lookup: CDR1 LGHNA, CDR2 YNFKEQ. The CDR3 loop spans 14 amino acids.

The J gene is TRBJ2-5, the V gene TRBV29-1, with TRBD1 identical over 7 bases. The germline V gene encodes CDR1 SQVTM and CDR2 ANQGSEA. CDR3 length: 14 residues. Unmatched junction bases numbered 11, after V lost 5 bases and J lost 5 bases. The CDR3 protein is CSVTRQGPSETQYF. CDR3 sequence (DNA): TGCAGCGTTACCCGACAGGGACCCAGCGAGACCCAGTACTTC.

Written as DNA, the CDR3 is TGTGCCCCCGGACTAGCGGGAGTCTGTAGCACAGATACGCAGTATTTT. Protein: CAPGLAGVCSTDTQYF. This chain uses TRBV15 with TRBJ2-3; the match to TRBD2 covers 13 bases. The germline gives CDR1 LNHNV, CDR2 YYDKDF (reference sequence). J was trimmed by 0 bases and V by 11 bases; bases with no gene match: 8. There are 16 residues in the CDR3.

This clone has only a few counts. V usage is TRBV7-6 and J usage is TRBJ2-7; maybe TRBD2 (5 bases). Germline V CDR1 and CDR2: SGHVS, FNYEAQ. Trimming pared 3 bases from V and 4 bases from J, leaving 10 bases between. This CDR3 is 13 amino acids long. The CDR3 here is CASSFGETYEQYF. The CDR3 DNA reads TGTGCCAGCAGCTTTGGGGAGACTTACGAGCAGTACTTC. The full variable domain, in which reference TRBV7-6 and TRBJ2-7 provide the parts outside the CDR3, is GAGVSQSPRYKVTKRGQDVALRCDPISGHVSLYWYRQALGQGPEFLTYFNYEAQQDKSGLPNDRFSAERPEGSISTLTIQRTEQRDSAMYRCASSFGETYEQYFGPGTRLTVT.

V usage is TRBV6-6 and J usage is TRBJ2-1; D is uncertain. CDR1 and CDR2 from the germline V gene are MNHNY and SVGAGI (reference sequence). The CDR3 runs 13 residues. V was pared by 7 bases and J by 2 bases, with 9 bases between. The CDR3 DNA is TGTGCCAGCACCCAAAGCCCCTACAATGAGCAGTTCTTC. Amino acid sequence: CASTQSPYNEQFF.